This TCR beta chain was identified in a study of blood T cells in healthy people across ages. Alongside a J-beta primer mix, a sample-barcoded 5' primer served in a second PCR lasting about 7 to 11 cycles. TCRdb re-derived calls from the 5' RACE reads in MiXCR, one entry per CDR3 protein. The sample contains hundreds of thousands of distinct CDR3 sequences, 53% of which appear only once. Germline CDR1 reads MNHEY; CDR2 reads SMNVEV (reference sequence). Trimming cost V 0 bases and J 11 bases; bases outside gene matches: 13. This CDR3 spans 16 amino acids. The sequenced sample was blood. The receptor comes from a man older than 75 in good health. The chain is built from TRBV27 and TRBJ2-5; 9 nucleotides align to TRBD2. This CDR3 is CASSLSPGTSYNEQYF. DNA of the CDR3: TGTGCCAGCAGTTTATCTCCCGGGACTAGCTACAATGAGCAGTACTTC.